Each of the 9 T cell receptor beta chains below was sequenced from the same sample in a study of T cells after posttransplantation cyclophosphamide. Clones were sequenced by immunoSEQ multiplex PCR, and TCRdb holds only the in-frame ones, with some missing. Of 19,000 or so clones listed, roughly 98% are singletons. Sequenced: naive CD8+ T cells sorted from PBMCs. The receptors shown here come from a man aged 40-49 years in good health, CMV-negative, and a related stem cell transplant donor.

The rearrangement joins TRBV2 to TRBJ2-7; 7 nucleotides align to TRBD2. This CDR3 contains 15 residues. V shed 4 bases, J shed 2 bases, and the junction held 8 bases outside the gene matches. Germline CDR1 and CDR2: SNHLY and FYNNEI. CDR3 sequence: CASSGVGGRTYEQYF. The CDR3 DNA reads TGTGCCAGCAGTGGCGTGGGGGGGAGAACCTACGAGCAGTACTTC.

This clone was observed once. The chain has TRBV4-3 and TRBJ2-5, with 8 nucleotides matching TRBD1. The length of the CDR3 is 15 residues. Germline V lookup: CDR1 LGHNA, CDR2 YSLEER. J gave up 1 base and V 4 bases, and 5 bases lay outside the gene matches. The CDR3 DNA reads as TGCGCCAGCAGCCGGTACAGGGGGAGCCAAGAGACCCAGTACTTC. The encoded protein is CASSRYRGSQETQYF.

The chain recombines TRBV13 with TRBJ1-2; 7 nucleotides agree with TRBD1. Germline trimming cut 5 bases from V and 2 bases from J; bases unmatched to any gene: 14. Germline CDR1 and CDR2: PRHDT and FYEKMQ (reference sequence). The CDR3 loop spans 17 amino acids. This chain's CDR3 is CASSLGLPGTANYGYTF. CDR3 in DNA: TGTGCCAGCAGCCTTGGTCTCCCTGGGACAGCCAACTATGGCTACACCTTC.

This clone was recorded once. J is TRBJ2-7 and V is TRBV6-1, with TRBD1 as a possible D gene (5 bases). The germline V gene has CDR1 MNHNS and CDR2 SASEGT. This CDR3 spans 14 amino acids. V was pared by 0 bases and J by 5 bases, with 11 bases between. Written as DNA, the CDR3 is TGTGCCAGCAGTGAAGCACCAGGGAACCACGAGCAGTACTTC. Translating gives CASSEAPGNHEQYF.

The chain recombines TRBV19 with TRBJ2-7; D call uncertain. V lost 2 bases, J lost 3 bases, and 14 bases lay in between. Looked up from germline, CDR1 is LNHDA and CDR2 is SQIVND (reference sequence). The CDR3 loop spans 15 amino acids. CDR3 loop: CASSIIGGGIYEQYF. CDR3 in DNA: TGTGCCAGTAGTATAATAGGCGGCGGAATCTACGAGCAGTACTTC.

The chain combines TRBV30 with TRBJ2-5, with D possibly TRBD2 on 7 matching bases. Judging by the DNA end, TRBJ2-7 fits better; the J call may be wrong. Germline CDR1 and CDR2: GTSNPN and SVGIG (reference sequence). This CDR3 has 14 amino acids. The chain's CDR3 is CASGGRGTSYEQYF. The CDR3 DNA sequence: TGTGCCTCCGGAGGGAGGGGGACTTCCTACGAGCAGTACTTC.

Notes on this clone: The junction shows a germline mismatch at one end, possibly a read error. The DNA for the CDR3 is TGTGCCAGCCGTCAGGGGATGACCTACGATGAGCAGTTCTTC. This encodes CASRQGMTYDEQFF. This sequence joins TRBV28 and TRBJ2-1; weak D call: TRBD1 (6 bases). Germline-derived CDR1 and CDR2 are MDHEN and SYDVKM. The CDR3 covers 14 residues.

V is TRBV2 and J is TRBJ1-1; no reliable D call. The CDR3 has 13 amino acids. Germline V CDR1 and CDR2: SNHLY, FYNNEI. V lost 6 bases, J lost 1 base, and 9 bases lay in between. In DNA form, the CDR3 reads TGTGCCAGCAGGTTCGGAGGGAACACTGAAGCTTTCTTT. It encodes CASRFGGNTEAFF.

This chain joins TRBV9 and TRBJ1-6; D gene uncertain. Germline CDR1 reads SGDLS; CDR2 reads YYNGEE. The V gene lost 7 bases and the J gene lost 2 bases, with 16 bases spanning the gap. The CDR3 has 16 amino acids. CDR3 amino acids: CASSPGAGPYNSPLHF. CDR3 in DNA: TGTGCCAGCTCACCGGGAGCAGGCCCCTATAATTCACCCCTCCACTTT.